These 20 T cell receptor beta chains share one sample of origin, sequenced in a study of T-cell reconstitution after alpha-beta-depleted transplantation in children (dated by TCRdb to 2016 to 2018). Receptors were amplified or captured by PCR. Instrument on record: Illumina HiSeq 2500. Molecular barcoding was employed in the preparation of TCR libraries, with unique molecular identifiers being used to normalize TCRbeta repertoire quantification. The raw public data were reprocessed by TCRdb itself: fastp quality trimming at Q25, MiXCR clonotype calling, in-frame beta chains only. CDR3 protein sequences are deduplicated, and each keeps its most common genes and DNA. In this sample the table shows about a million distinct CDR3 sequences, roughly 29% of which occur a single time. Roughly 28% of the sample is taken by the ten largest. The label giving this sample's treatment or condition can be read as: allogeneic hematopoietic cell transplantation with graft depleted of TCRalphabeta T cells and CD19 B cells.

The sample consisted of PBMCs, mostly from graft donor cells, taken 360 days after TCRalphabeta/CD19-depleted stem cell transplant. These receptor sequences come from a boy younger than two who had a stem cell transplant for SCID, so the T cells may come from the graft donor.

This rearrangement joins TRBV5-1 to TRBJ2-7; 9 bases align to TRBD1. This CDR3 spans 15 amino acids. The junction had 7 bases not matched to a gene; V was cut back by 0 bases and J by 6 bases. Per germline, CDR1 SGHRS and CDR2 YFSETQ. The CDR3 sequence is CASSLDGTGILEQYF. The CDR3 DNA reads TGCGCCAGCAGCTTGGATGGGACAGGGATTCTCGAGCAGTACTTC.

For the CDR3, the DNA is TGTGCCAGCAGCGTAGGGCGACTAGCGGGGCAAGAGACCCAGTACTTC. Translation gives CASSVGRLAGQETQYF. The chain has TRBV9 and TRBJ2-5; 11 nucleotides align to TRBD2. The V gene's germline CDR1 is SGDLS and CDR2 YYNGEE. With 0 bases clipped from V and 2 bases from J, the junction kept 3 bases outside the gene matches. This CDR3 contains 16 residues.

This rearrangement joins TRBV5-1 to TRBJ2-3; D is ambiguous. The CDR3 has 12 residues. The V gene's germline CDR1 is SGHRS and CDR2 YFSETQ. The ends were cut back, 4 bases at V and 2 bases at J, with 5 bases in the middle. The CDR3 DNA is TGCGCCAGCAGCGAACCCACAGATACGCAGTATTTT. Translating it yields CASSEPTDTQYF.

This clonotype was found a few times. An end of the junction does not agree with germline; a read error may underlie this. V is TRBV5-1 and J is TRBJ2-7; D is uncertain. CDR1 SGHRS and CDR2 YFSETQ come from the germline V gene. This CDR3 spans 15 amino acids. CDR3: CASSLGRTASHEQYF. CDR3 DNA sequence: TGCGCCAGCAGCTTGGGGCGAACAGCCTCCCACGAGCAGTACTTC.

The chain links TRBV7-9 to TRBJ1-2; 7 nucleotides agree with TRBD1. Germline V gene data show CDR1 as SEHNR and CDR2 as FQNEAQ (reference sequence). The CDR3 is 15 residues long. With V trimmed by 7 bases and J by 7 bases, 15 bases remained unmatched. CDR3 protein: CASIPPTGTSLGYTF. The CDR3 DNA reads TGTGCCAGCATCCCGCCGACAGGGACCTCCCTTGGCTACACCTTC.

The genes are TRBV10-3 and TRBJ2-1; D is possibly TRBD2 (5 bases). Germline V CDR1 and CDR2: ENHRY, SYGVKD. The CDR3 is made up of 15 amino acids. Deletions cut 4 bases from V and 12 bases from J, with 22 bases between. This CDR3 reads CAISAGGPLFIGQFF. Written as DNA, the CDR3 is TGTGCCATCAGTGCTGGAGGACCTCTATTTATTGGGCAGTTCTTC.

CDR3 residues: CASSDRGQGTYNEQFF. The CDR3 DNA follows: TGTGCCAGCTCGGACCGCGGGCAGGGGACCTACAATGAGCAGTTCTTC. The chain is built from TRBV18 and TRBJ2-1; D might be TRBD1 (6 bases). The ends were cut back, 6 bases at V and 2 bases at J, with 17 bases in the middle. This CDR3 comprises 16 residues. CDR1 and CDR2 from the germline V gene are KGHSH and LQKENI.

In the case of this clonotype: Mismatch with germline at one junction end may stem from a read error. The V call is TRBV12-3 or TRBV12-4, the J call TRBJ2-1; 9 nucleotides agree with TRBD2. The CDR3 is 15 amino acids. CDR3 nucleotide sequence: TGTGCCGGCAGTAGCCCCGGGACTAGCTCTGATGAGCAGTTCTTC. Residues: CAGSSPGTSSDEQFF.

To note about this clonotype: A read error may account for a junction end that differs from germline. The chain is built from TRBV14 and TRBJ2-1; 9 bases align to TRBD2. CDR3 length: 15 amino acids. Germline V gene lookup returns CDR1 SGHDN and CDR2 FVKESK. CDR3 region: CASSQEIRRGGHRIF. The DNA of the CDR3 is TGTGCCAGCAGCCAAGAAATCCGGCGGGGGGGCCATCGGATCTTC.

This clonotype was observed a handful of times. J is TRBJ2-7 and V is TRBV5-1; tentative D call: TRBD2 (5 bases). Germline V lookup: CDR1 SGHRS, CDR2 YFSETQ. CDR3 length: 14 amino acids. Trimming took 3 bases from V and 2 from J, leaving 12 bases between them. The CDR3 loop reads CASSSGVPPYEQYF. The DNA for the CDR3 is TGCGCCAGCAGCTCCGGGGTTCCTCCCTACGAGCAGTACTTC.

This rearrangement joins TRBV10-3 to TRBJ2-5; no definite D call. The CDR3 totals 15 residues. V was shortened by 0 bases and J by 5 bases, with 13 bases between the two germline ends. Germline V lookup: CDR1 ENHRY, CDR2 SYGVKD. The CDR3 region has the DNA TGTGCCATCAGTGAGTCGAAACCAGAGGAGGAGACCCAGTACTTC. Amino acids: CAISESKPEEETQYF.

This clonotype occurred many times. The chain joins TRBV5-1 to TRBJ2-1, with D perhaps matching TRBD1 (6 bases). Trimming cost V 6 bases and J 6 bases, with 19 bases left between them. This CDR3 has 15 residues. Germline V CDR1 and CDR2: SGHRS, YFSETQ. CDR3 sequence (DNA): TGCGCCAGCACCTCAGGGCGGTCGACAGGCAATGAGCAGTTCTTC. Amino acids: CASTSGRSTGNEQFF. Together with reference TRBV5-1 and TRBJ2-1, the CDR3 gives the full variable domain: KAGVTQTPRYLIKTRGQQVTLSCSPISGHRSVSWYQQTPGQGLQFLFEYFSETQRNKGNFPGRFSGRQFSNSRSEMNVSTLELGDSALYLCASTSGRSTGNEQFFGPGTRLTVL.

This clonotype was seen only a few times. The chain has TRBV20-1 and TRBJ1-6; 7 bases match TRBD1. This CDR3 is built from 17 residues. Germline V gene data show CDR1 as DFQATT and CDR2 as SNEGSKA (reference sequence). With 2 bases clipped from V and 6 bases from J, the junction kept 13 bases outside the gene matches. The CDR3 here is CSARPSRDRQGNSPLHF. The CDR3 region has the DNA TGCAGTGCTAGACCCAGCCGCGACCGACAGGGTAATTCACCCCTCCACTTT.

The chain recombines TRBV5-1 with TRBJ2-1; 11 positions match TRBD2. The CDR3 totals 15 residues. V was pared by 4 bases and J by 6 bases, with 6 bases of the junction left unmatched. Per the germline V gene, CDR1 is SGHRS and CDR2 is YFSETQ. The CDR3 spells CASSHSGGAGNEQFF. The CDR3 DNA sequence: TGCGCCAGCAGCCATAGCGGGGGGGCGGGCAATGAGCAGTTCTTC.

The CDR3 here is CASSDVAGYTGELFF. DNA for the CDR3: TGTGCCAGCAGTGACGTGGCGGGGTACACCGGGGAGCTGTTTTTT. The chain carries TRBV2 and TRBJ2-2; tentatively, D is TRBD2 (6 bases). The CDR3 sequence is 15 residues long. Germline values: CDR1 SNHLY, CDR2 FYNNEI. V lost 3 bases and J lost 3, with 11 bases in between.

The chain combines TRBV5-6 with TRBJ2-6; TRBD1 might be the D (5 bases). The V and J ends lost 4 bases and 4 bases respectively, with 12 bases between them. Germline CDR1 SGHDT, CDR2 YYEEEE. The CDR3 runs to 15 residues. The chain's CDR3 is CASSPGPRGANVLTF. DNA for the CDR3: TGTGCCAGCAGCCCAGGGCCAAGGGGGGCCAACGTCCTGACTTTC. Supplemented by reference TRBV5-6 and TRBJ2-6, the full variable domain reads DAGVTQSPTHLIKTRGQQVTLRCSPKSGHDTVSWYQQALGQGPQFIFQYYEEEERQRGNFPDRFSGHQFPNYSSELNVNALLLGDSALYLCASSPGPRGANVLTFGAGSRLTVL.

This clonotype was seen only a few times. The chain combines TRBV12-3 or TRBV12-4 with TRBJ1-2; 10 nucleotides agree with TRBD1. Trimming removed 5 bases from V and 14 bases from J; junction bases left unmatched: 5. This CDR3 is 11 amino acids long. Here the CDR3 reads CASSPGQGRTF. In DNA form, the CDR3 reads TGTGCCAGCAGTCCGGGACAGGGGCGGACCTTC.

A few counts support this clonotype. This sequence joins TRBV12-3 or TRBV12-4 and TRBJ1-6, with D perhaps matching TRBD1 (6 bases). The CDR3 consists of 13 residues. V gave up 6 bases and J gave up 10 bases, with 13 bases separating them. CDR3 region: CASSGNRVSPLHF. The CDR3 nucleotides read TGTGCCAGCAGCGGAAACAGGGTATCACCCCTCCACTTT.

In its sample, this clonotype was seen a few times. The V gene is TRBV29-1, the J gene TRBJ2-1; tentative D call: TRBD1 (6 bases). CDR3 size: 15 residues. The V end lost 7 bases, the J end lost 4 bases, and 20 bases lay between the germline ends. The germline V gene encodes CDR1 SQVTM and CDR2 ANQGSEA. In DNA, the CDR3 is TGCAGCGGATTGACAGGCGCAACCTTATACAATGAGCAGTTCTTC. Protein: CSGLTGATLYNEQFF.

The table lists this clonotype with a few counts. The chain carries TRBV6-5 and TRBJ1-1; tentative D call: TRBD1 (6 bases). CDR1 is MNHEY, CDR2 SVGAGI, per germline. Trimming stripped 0 bases from V and 1 base from J, with 12 bases between. This CDR3 has 16 residues. The chain's CDR3 is CASSYSRGGRNTEAFF. The DNA for the CDR3 is TGTGCCAGCAGTTACTCCAGGGGAGGTAGGAACACTGAAGCTTTCTTT.